The entry that follows covers one T cell receptor beta chain sequence. Its antigen is still unknown. Data came from immunoSEQ multiplex PCR; TCRdb stores just in-frame clones and leaves some out. The sample has about 130,000 clones, roughly 94% seen once. This CDR3 is 16 amino acids long. The trim removed 3 bases at V and 7 bases at J, leaving 9 bases unmatched. Germline V lookup: CDR1 MNHNS, CDR2 SASEGT. The sample belongs to a study of T cell responses to AZD1222 COVID-19 vaccine. Study conclusions and caveats: It should be noted that donors were predominantly white British and more often female, and clonal diversity was possibly underestimated. Distributed over spike, vaccine-associated CD4 TCRs predominated at 160-218 and 743-854. Spike-specific TCR breadth and depth were elevated following two AZD1222 doses.

The chain employs TRBV6-1 and TRBJ2-1; 10 nucleotides line up with TRBD1. The material sequenced was peripheral blood, taken on day 0 of AZD1222 vaccination. The receptor comes from an adult in good health. This CDR3 is CASSDSRTGGYNEQFF. The CDR3 nucleotides read TGTGCCAGCAGTGATTCAAGGACAGGGGGGTATAATGAGCAGTTCTTC.